Listed below are T cell receptor beta chains from one sample, sequenced in a study of blood T cell repertoires in COVID-19. Using immunoSEQ multiplex PCR, the repertoire was profiled, and TCRdb retains in-frame clones only, with some absent. The sample includes about 130,000 clones, more than 85% of them seen just once. The sequenced sample consisted of peripheral blood. The receptors originated from a man in his sixties with COVID-19, enrolled during active disease. CDR3s include the opening cysteine and the closing phenylalanine or tryptophan. A D gene is named only where the DNA matches it firmly. Clone size is given for some rows only: seen once, a few or many times, or a class if the clone is expanded.

V gene	D gene	clone size	J gene	CDR3 DNA	CDR3 protein
TRBV19	TRBD1	once	TRBJ1-1	TGTGCCAGTAGTATACGGGGACAGCTGAACACTGAAGCTTTCTTT	CASSIRGQLNTEAFF
TRBV4-3	.	.	TRBJ1-5	TGCGCCAGCAGCCAAACTTTCAGGGGAAATCAGCCCCAGCATTTT	CASSQTFRGNQPQHF
TRBV7-8	.	.	TRBJ1-1	TGTGCCAGCGGGTCAGGGATCCGGCCCTTGATCGACACTGAAGCTTTCTTT	CASGSGIRPLIDTEAFF
TRBV4-2	TRBD1	.	TRBJ1-6	TGTGCCAGCAGCCAAGGAAACAGGGGGTTTCACTATAATTCACCCCTCCACTTT	CASSQGNRGFHYNSPLHF
TRBV3-1/TRBV3-2	TRBD1	.	TRBJ1-1	TGTGCCAGCAGCCAAGGACAGGGGAGAGGCACTGAAGCTTTCTTT	CASSQGQGRGTEAFF
TRBV25-1	.	.	TRBJ2-1	TGTGCCAGCAGTGACGGGAGAAATGAGCAGTTCTTC	CASSDGRNEQFF
TRBV29-1	TRBD1	.	TRBJ1-1	TGCAGCGTTGGGGCCGGGACAGGGAACACTGAAGCTTTCTTT	CSVGAGTGNTEAFF
TRBV19	TRBD1	.	TRBJ2-2	TGTGCCAGTAGTAAAGTGGGACAGGCAGGGAACACCGGGGAGCTGTTTTTT	CASSKVGQAGNTGELFF
TRBV4-1	TRBD1	.	TRBJ1-1	TGCGCCAGCAGCCAAACCGGACAGGGCCACACTGAAGCTTTCTTT	CASSQTGQGHTEAFF
TRBV7-9	.	.	TRBJ1-6	TGTGCCAGCAGCCCTCGGACAGCCGGGGCTAATTCACCCCTCCACTTT	CASSPRTAGANSPLHF
TRBV18	.	.	TRBJ2-5	TGTGCCAGCTCACCCGGCCGGGGGGAGACCCAGTACTTC	CASSPGRGETQYF
TRBV11-1	.	once	TRBJ2-1	TGTGCCAGCAGCTTACGGACAGTCGTATCACACAATGAGCAGTTCTTC	CASSLRTVVSHNEQFF
TRBV7-3	.	.	TRBJ2-3	TGTGCCAGCAGCCAGAGGGCCGCGTTAGATACGCAGTATTTT	CASSQRAALDTQYF
TRBV6-1	.	.	TRBJ1-5	TGTGCCAGCAGTGAAAACTATAGCAATCAGCCCCAGCATTTT	CASSENYSNQPQHF
TRBV4-3	TRBD1	.	TRBJ1-6	TGCGCCAGCAGCCCGGGACAGGGTGGGGATTCACCCCTCCACTTT	CASSPGQGGDSPLHF